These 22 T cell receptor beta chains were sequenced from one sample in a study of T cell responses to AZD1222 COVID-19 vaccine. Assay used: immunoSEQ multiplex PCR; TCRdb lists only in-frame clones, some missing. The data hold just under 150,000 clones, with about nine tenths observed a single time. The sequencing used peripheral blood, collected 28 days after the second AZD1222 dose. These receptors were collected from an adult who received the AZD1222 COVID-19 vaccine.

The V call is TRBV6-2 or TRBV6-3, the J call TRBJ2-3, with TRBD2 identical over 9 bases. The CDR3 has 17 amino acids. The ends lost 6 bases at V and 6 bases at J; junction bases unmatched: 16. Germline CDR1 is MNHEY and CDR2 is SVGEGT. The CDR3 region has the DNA TGTGCCAGCAGCCCCCGGGCTAGCGGGACCTTCGGTGATACGCAGTATTTT. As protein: CASSPRASGTFGDTQYF.

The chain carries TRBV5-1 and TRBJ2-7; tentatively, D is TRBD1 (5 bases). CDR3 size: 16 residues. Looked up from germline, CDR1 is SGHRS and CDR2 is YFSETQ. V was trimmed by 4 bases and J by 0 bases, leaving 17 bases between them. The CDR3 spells CASSEVQARSSYEQYF. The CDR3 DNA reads TGCGCCAGCAGCGAAGTACAGGCGAGGAGCTCCTACGAGCAGTACTTC.

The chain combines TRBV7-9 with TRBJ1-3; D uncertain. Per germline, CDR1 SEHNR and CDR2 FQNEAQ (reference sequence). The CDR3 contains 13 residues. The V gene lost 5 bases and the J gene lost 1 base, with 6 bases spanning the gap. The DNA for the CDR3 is TGTGCCAGCAGCCCATGGTCTGGAAACACCATATATTTT. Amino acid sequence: CASSPWSGNTIYF.

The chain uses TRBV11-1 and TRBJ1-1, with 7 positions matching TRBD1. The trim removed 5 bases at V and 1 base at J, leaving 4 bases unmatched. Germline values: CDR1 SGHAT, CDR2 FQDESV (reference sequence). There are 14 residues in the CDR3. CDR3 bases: TGTGCCAGCAGCCGTAGGGACAGGAACACTGAAGCTTTCTTT. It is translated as CASSRRDRNTEAFF.

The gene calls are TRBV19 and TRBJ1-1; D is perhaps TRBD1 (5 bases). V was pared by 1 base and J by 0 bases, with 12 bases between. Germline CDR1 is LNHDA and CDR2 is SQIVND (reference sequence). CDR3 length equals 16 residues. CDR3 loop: CASSIAPQAMNTEAFF. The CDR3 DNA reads TGTGCCAGTAGTATAGCCCCACAGGCAATGAACACTGAAGCTTTCTTT.

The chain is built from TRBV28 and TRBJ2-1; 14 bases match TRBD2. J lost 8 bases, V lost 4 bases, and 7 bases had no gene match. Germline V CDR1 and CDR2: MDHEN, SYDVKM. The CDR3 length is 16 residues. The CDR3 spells CASSSPGLAGGDEQFF. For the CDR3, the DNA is TGTGCCAGCAGTTCCCCAGGACTAGCGGGAGGCGATGAGCAGTTCTTC.

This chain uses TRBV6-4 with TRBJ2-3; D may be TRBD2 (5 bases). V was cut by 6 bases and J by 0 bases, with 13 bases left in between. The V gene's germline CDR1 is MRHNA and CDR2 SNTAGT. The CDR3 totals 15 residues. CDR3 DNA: TGTGCCAGCAGCCGGACTCCCGAGAGCACAGATACGCAGTATTTT. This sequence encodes CASSRTPESTDTQYF.

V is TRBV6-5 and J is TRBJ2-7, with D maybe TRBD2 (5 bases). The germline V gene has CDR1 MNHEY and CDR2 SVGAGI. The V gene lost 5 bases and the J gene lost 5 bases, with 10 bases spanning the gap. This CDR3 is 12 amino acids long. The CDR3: CASSPTGDEQYF. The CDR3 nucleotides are TGTGCCAGCAGTCCCACCGGGGACGAGCAGTACTTC.

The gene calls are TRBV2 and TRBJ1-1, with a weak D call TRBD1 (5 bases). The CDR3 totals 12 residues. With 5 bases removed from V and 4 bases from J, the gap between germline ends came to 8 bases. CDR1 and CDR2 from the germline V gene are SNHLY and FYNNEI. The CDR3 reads CASSSGITEAFF. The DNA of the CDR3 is TGTGCCAGCAGTTCAGGGATCACTGAAGCTTTCTTT.

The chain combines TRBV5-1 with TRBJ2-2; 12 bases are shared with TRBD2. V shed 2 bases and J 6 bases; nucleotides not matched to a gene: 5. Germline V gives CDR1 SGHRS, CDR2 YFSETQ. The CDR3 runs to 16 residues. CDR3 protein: CASSFLAGGPPGELFF. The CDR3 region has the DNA TGCGCCAGCAGCTTCCTAGCGGGAGGGCCGCCCGGGGAGCTGTTTTTT.

The CDR3 loop reads CASSMNRDREQFF. CDR3 sequence (DNA): TGTGCCAGCAGTATGAACAGGGACCGTGAGCAGTTCTTC. The chain uses TRBV7-3 and TRBJ2-1; TRBD1 might be the D (6 bases). The germline gives CDR1 SGHTA, CDR2 FQGTGA. The CDR3 covers 13 residues. V lost 6 bases to trimming and J lost 9 bases, with 15 bases between them.

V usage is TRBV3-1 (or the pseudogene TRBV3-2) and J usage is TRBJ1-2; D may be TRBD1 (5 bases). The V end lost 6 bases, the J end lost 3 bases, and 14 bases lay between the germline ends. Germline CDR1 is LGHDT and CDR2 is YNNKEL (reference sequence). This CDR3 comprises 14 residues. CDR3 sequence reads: CASSRGANHYGYTF. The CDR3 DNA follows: TGTGCCAGCAGTCGTGGGGCTAATCACTATGGCTACACCTTC.

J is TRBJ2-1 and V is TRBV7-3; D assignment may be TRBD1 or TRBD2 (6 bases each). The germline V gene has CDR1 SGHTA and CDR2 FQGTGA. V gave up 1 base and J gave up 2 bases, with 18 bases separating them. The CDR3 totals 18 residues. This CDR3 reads CASSLMGLVGATYNEQFF. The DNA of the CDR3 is TGTGCCAGCAGCTTAATGGGACTCGTGGGGGCCACCTACAATGAGCAGTTCTTC.

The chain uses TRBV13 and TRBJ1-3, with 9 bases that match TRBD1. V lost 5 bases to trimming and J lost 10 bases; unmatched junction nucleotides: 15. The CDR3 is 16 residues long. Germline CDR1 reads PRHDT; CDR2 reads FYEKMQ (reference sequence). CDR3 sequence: CASSSRTGVQLGTIYF. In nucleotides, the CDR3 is TGTGCCAGCAGCAGTAGGACAGGGGTGCAACTGGGGACCATATATTTT. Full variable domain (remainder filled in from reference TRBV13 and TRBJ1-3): AAGVIQSPRHLIKEKRETATLKCYPIPRHDTVYWYQQGPGQDPQFLISFYEKMQSDKGSIPDRFSAQQFSDYHSELNMSSLELGDSALYFCASSSRTGVQLGTIYFGEGSWLTVV.

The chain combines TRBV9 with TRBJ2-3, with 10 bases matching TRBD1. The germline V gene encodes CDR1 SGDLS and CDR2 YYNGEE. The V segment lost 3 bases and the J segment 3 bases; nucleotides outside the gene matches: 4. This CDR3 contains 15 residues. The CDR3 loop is CASSARQGATDTQYF. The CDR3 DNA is TGTGCCAGCAGCGCCAGACAGGGGGCAACAGATACGCAGTATTTT. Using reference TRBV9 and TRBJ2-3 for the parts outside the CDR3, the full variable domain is DSGVTQTPKHLITATGQRVTLRCSPRSGDLSVYWYQQSLDQGLQFLIQYYNGEERAKGNILERFSAQQFPDLHSELNLSSLELGDSALYFCASSARQGATDTQYFGPGTRLTVL.

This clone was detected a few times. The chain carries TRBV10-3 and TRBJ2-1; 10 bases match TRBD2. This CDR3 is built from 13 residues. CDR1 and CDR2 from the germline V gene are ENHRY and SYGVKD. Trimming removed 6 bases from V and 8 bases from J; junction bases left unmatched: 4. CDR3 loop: CAIRLAGFDEQFF. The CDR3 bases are TGTGCCATCAGACTAGCGGGGTTCGATGAGCAGTTCTTC.

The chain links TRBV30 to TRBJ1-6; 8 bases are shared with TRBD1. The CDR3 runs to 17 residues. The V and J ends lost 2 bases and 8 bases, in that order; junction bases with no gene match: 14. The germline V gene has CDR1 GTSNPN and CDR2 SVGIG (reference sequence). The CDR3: CAWSTYSGGGKDSPLHF. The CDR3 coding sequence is TGTGCCTGGAGTACCTATTCAGGGGGCGGGAAAGATTCACCCCTCCACTTT.

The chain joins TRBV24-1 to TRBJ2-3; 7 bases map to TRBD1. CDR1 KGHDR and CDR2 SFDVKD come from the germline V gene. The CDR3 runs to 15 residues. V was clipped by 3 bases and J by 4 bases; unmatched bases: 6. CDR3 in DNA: TGTGCCACCAGTGATAGGGGGCACGCTGCAGATACGCAGTATTTT. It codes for CATSDRGHAADTQYF.

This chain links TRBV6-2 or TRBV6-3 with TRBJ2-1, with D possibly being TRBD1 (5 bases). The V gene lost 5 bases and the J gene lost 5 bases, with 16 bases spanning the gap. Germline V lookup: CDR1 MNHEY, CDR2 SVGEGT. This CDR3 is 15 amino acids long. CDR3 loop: CASSPLRVRDNEQFF. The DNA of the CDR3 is TGTGCCAGCAGTCCCCTGAGAGTCAGGGACAATGAGCAGTTCTTC.

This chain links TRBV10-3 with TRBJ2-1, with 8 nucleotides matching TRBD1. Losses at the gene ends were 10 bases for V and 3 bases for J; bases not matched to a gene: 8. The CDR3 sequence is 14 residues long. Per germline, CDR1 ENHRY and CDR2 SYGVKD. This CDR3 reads CATLTGDVYNEQFF. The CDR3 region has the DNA TGTGCCACCTTGACAGGGGACGTCTACAATGAGCAGTTCTTC.

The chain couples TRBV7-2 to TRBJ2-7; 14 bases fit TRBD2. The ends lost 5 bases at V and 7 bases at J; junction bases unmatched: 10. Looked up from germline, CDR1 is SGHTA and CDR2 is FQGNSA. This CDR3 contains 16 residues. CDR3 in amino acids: CASSRLPGLAGEEQYF. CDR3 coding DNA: TGTGCCAGCAGCCGCCTACCGGGACTAGCGGGAGAAGAGCAGTACTTC. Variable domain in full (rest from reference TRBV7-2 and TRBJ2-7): GAGVSQSPSNKVTEKGKDVELRCDPISGHTALYWYRQSLGQGLEFLIYFQGNSAPDKSGLPSDRFSAERTGGSVSTLTIQRTQQEDSAVYLCASSRLPGLAGEEQYFGPGTRLTVT.

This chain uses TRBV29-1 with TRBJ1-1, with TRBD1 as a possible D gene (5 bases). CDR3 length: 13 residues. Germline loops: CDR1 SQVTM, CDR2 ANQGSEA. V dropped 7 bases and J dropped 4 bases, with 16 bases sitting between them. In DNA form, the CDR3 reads TGCAGCGGCACCCGGGCCGGGGGCACTGAAGCTTTCTTT. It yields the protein CSGTRAGGTEAFF.